Each of the 17 T cell receptor beta chains below was sequenced from the same sample in a study of OX40 agonist ivuxolimab in advanced cancers. Profiled with immunoSEQ multiplex PCR; TCRdb holds only in-frame clones, not every one. The top ten clones hold around 0.5% of a sample with approximately 100,000 clones, roughly nine tenths of them seen once. Sequenced material: CD4+ or CD8+ T cells sorted from blood, taken in a trial of the OX40 agonist ivuxolimab. These receptors came from an adult with an advanced solid tumor such as melanoma, head and neck, liver or kidney cancer.

This rearrangement joins TRBV7-6 to TRBJ2-7; 8 bases are shared with TRBD1. Germline V gene data show CDR1 as SGHVS and CDR2 as FNYEAQ. With V trimmed by 4 bases and J by 2 bases, 4 bases remained unmatched. There are 14 residues in the CDR3. The CDR3 reads CASSSTTGAYEQYF. DNA for the CDR3: TGTGCCAGCAGCTCGACGACAGGGGCCTACGAGCAGTACTTC.

V is TRBV19 and J is TRBJ1-5; TRBD1 aligns across 10 bases. The ends lost 7 bases at V and 6 bases at J; junction bases unmatched: 3. The germline V gene encodes CDR1 LNHDA and CDR2 SQIVND (reference sequence). This CDR3 is 13 amino acids long. The DNA for the CDR3 is TGTGCCAGTATGGGGACAGGGGTTCAGCCCCAGCATTTT. The encoded protein is CASMGTGVQPQHF.

The genes are TRBV29-1 and TRBJ1-2; D unclear. The CDR3 loop spans 13 amino acids. V dropped 3 bases and J dropped 2 bases, with 10 bases sitting between them. Germline CDR1 is SQVTM and CDR2 is ANQGSEA. The CDR3, as DNA: TGCAGCGTTGACGCGGGCGGAAACTATGGCTACACCTTC. Its translation is CSVDAGGNYGYTF.

The V call is TRBV6-5, the J call TRBJ1-2, with a weak D call TRBD1 (5 bases). The CDR3 contains 13 residues. Germline V gene data show CDR1 as MNHEY and CDR2 as SVGAGI. V was pared by 7 bases and J by 8 bases, with 17 bases between. The CDR3 protein is CASTEDTFGGYTF. The DNA for the CDR3 is TGTGCCAGCACCGAGGACACATTTGGAGGCTACACCTTC.

This clone was counted once. The chain has TRBV5-6 and TRBJ1-1; the D is unclear. V lost 1 base and J 5 bases, leaving 12 bases between the germline ends. Per germline, CDR1 SGHDT and CDR2 YYEEEE. This CDR3 comprises 14 residues. The DNA for the CDR3 is TGTGCCAGCAGCTTGTGGGCAGGAGGGACTGAAGCTTTCTTT. Translation: CASSLWAGGTEAFF. Using reference TRBV5-6 and TRBJ1-1 for the parts outside the CDR3, the full variable domain is DAGVTQSPTHLIKTRGQQVTLRCSPKSGHDTVSWYQQALGQGPQFIFQYYEEEERQRGNFPDRFSGHQFPNYSSELNVNALLLGDSALYLCASSLWAGGTEAFFGQGTRLTVV.

The CDR3 DNA follows: TGTGCCAGCACCATGGTGGGGACAGGACATGACAATGAGCAGTTCTTC. This translates into CASTMVGTGHDNEQFF. The V gene is TRBV27, the J gene TRBJ2-1; 8 bases map to TRBD1. Germline CDR1 is MNHEY and CDR2 is SMNVEV (reference sequence). Losses at the gene ends were 7 bases for V and 5 bases for J; bases not matched to a gene: 13. This CDR3 comprises 16 residues.

This chain connects TRBV30 to TRBJ2-1; D not certain. This CDR3 is 13 amino acids long. Germline assignment: CDR1 GTSNPN and CDR2 SVGIG (reference sequence). V lost 3 bases and J 14 bases, leaving 20 bases between the germline ends. In nucleotides, the CDR3 is TGTGCCTGGAGCGCCTCGGCCGCACAGCAAGAGTTCTTC. Its translation: CAWSASAAQQEFF.

The chain is built from TRBV7-9 and TRBJ1-2; D uncertain. The germline CDR1 and CDR2 sequences are SEHNR and FQNEAQ (reference sequence). The CDR3 runs to 15 residues. Between the trimmed V and J ends, which lost 8 bases and 6 bases, there was a span of 22 bases. The CDR3 reads CASEMTGNNLNGYTF. CDR3 nucleotide sequence: TGTGCCAGCGAAATGACCGGGAATAACTTGAATGGCTACACCTTC.

The chain combines TRBV30 with TRBJ1-6; TRBD1 aligns across 9 bases. This CDR3 is built from 14 residues. With V trimmed by 7 bases and J by 11 bases, 12 bases remained unmatched. Germline V CDR1 and CDR2: GTSNPN, SVGIG (reference sequence). CDR3 in amino acids: CASITRDRVTPLHF. The DNA for the CDR3 is TGTGCCTCTATAACCCGGGACAGGGTGACACCCCTCCACTTT.

V gene TRBV19 combines with J gene TRBJ1-1; D possibly corresponds to TRBD1 (6 bases). V lost 11 bases to trimming and J lost 4 bases, with 20 bases between them. CDR3 length: 14 amino acids. The germline CDR1 and CDR2 sequences are LNHDA and SQIVND (reference sequence). The CDR3 spells CAVLKGTSSTEAFF. The CDR3 nucleotides are TGTGCCGTGCTTAAAGGGACATCAAGCACTGAAGCTTTCTTT.

This clone has just one count. The CDR3 sequence is CASSVRLGSDPYEQYF. The CDR3 DNA is TGTGCCAGCAGCGTCCGACTAGGGTCGGACCCCTACGAGCAGTACTTC. The chain recombines TRBV9 with TRBJ2-7; tentative D call: TRBD2 (6 bases). Germline V gene lookup returns CDR1 SGDLS and CDR2 YYNGEE. This CDR3 contains 16 residues. Trimming removed 2 bases from V and 2 bases from J, with 17 bases in between.

The V gene is TRBV27, the J gene TRBJ1-5; a weak D match, TRBD1 (6 bases). CDR3 length: 18 amino acids. Germline V gives CDR1 MNHEY, CDR2 SMNVEV (reference sequence). Trimming took off 3 bases at V and 0 bases at J, with 18 bases between the two ends. Written as DNA, the CDR3 is TGTGCCAGCAGTTTGTCCAGGGGTAGTAGTGATAGCAATCAGCCCCAGCATTTT. Protein: CASSLSRGSSDSNQPQHF.

The rearrangement uses TRBV6-5 and TRBJ1-3; TRBD1 agrees at 8 bases. The CDR3 consists of 14 residues. V lost 6 bases and J lost 2; bases outside the gene matches: 3. The germline CDR1 and CDR2 sequences are MNHEY and SVGAGI. Here the CDR3 reads CASSLTGAGNTIYF. CDR3 in DNA: TGTGCCAGCAGCCTGACAGGGGCTGGAAACACCATATATTTT.

The gene calls are TRBV7-9 and TRBJ1-4, with TRBD1 matching over 7 bases. This CDR3 has 13 residues. The junction had 8 bases not matched to a gene; V was cut back by 0 bases and J by 16 bases. The germline CDR1 and CDR2 sequences are SEHNR and FQNEAQ (reference sequence). CDR3 bases: TGTGCCAGCAGCTTAGCGGAAGGAGACAGGGCGTTTTTT. Translation: CASSLAEGDRAFF.

The chain links TRBV7-9 to TRBJ1-5; D not resolved. Trimming stripped 5 bases from V and 11 bases from J, with 13 bases between. Germline V CDR1 and CDR2: SEHNR, FQNEAQ (reference sequence). This CDR3 has 12 amino acids. The CDR3: CASSNPTGSQHF. The DNA for the CDR3 is TGTGCCAGCAGCAACCCCACTGGGTCCCAGCATTTT.

The V call is TRBV6-5, the J call TRBJ2-7; D remains ambiguous. Germline-derived CDR1 and CDR2 are MNHEY and SVGAGI. This CDR3 comprises 12 residues. Trimming left V 0 bases short and J 2 bases short, with 2 bases between. CDR3 nucleotide sequence: TGTGCCAGCAGTTACTCAACCTACGAGCAGTACTTC. Its translation: CASSYSTYEQYF.

This rearrangement joins TRBV15 to TRBJ1-2; D is unresolved. Germline V CDR1 and CDR2: LNHNV, YYDKDF (reference sequence). V lost 0 bases and J lost 6, with 14 bases in between. The CDR3 totals 15 residues. CDR3 sequence (DNA): TGTGCCACCAGCAGAGATCGGGCCCAGTCCAATGGCTACACCTTC. Translating gives CATSRDRAQSNGYTF.